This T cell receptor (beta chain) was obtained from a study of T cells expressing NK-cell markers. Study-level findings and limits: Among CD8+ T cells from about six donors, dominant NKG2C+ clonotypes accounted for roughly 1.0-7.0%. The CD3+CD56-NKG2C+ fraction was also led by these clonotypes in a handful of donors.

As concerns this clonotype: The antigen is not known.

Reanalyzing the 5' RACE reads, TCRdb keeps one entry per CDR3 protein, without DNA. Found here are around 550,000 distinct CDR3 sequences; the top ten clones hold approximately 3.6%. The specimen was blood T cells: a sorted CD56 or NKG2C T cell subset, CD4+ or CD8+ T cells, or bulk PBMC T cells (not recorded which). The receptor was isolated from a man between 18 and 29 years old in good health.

CDR3 sequence reads: CASSLFPRSSYNEQFF. The chain joins TRBV12-3 or TRBV12-4 to TRBJ2-1; TCRdb returns TRBD1, unconfirmable since there is no DNA. The CDR3 loop spans 16 amino acids.